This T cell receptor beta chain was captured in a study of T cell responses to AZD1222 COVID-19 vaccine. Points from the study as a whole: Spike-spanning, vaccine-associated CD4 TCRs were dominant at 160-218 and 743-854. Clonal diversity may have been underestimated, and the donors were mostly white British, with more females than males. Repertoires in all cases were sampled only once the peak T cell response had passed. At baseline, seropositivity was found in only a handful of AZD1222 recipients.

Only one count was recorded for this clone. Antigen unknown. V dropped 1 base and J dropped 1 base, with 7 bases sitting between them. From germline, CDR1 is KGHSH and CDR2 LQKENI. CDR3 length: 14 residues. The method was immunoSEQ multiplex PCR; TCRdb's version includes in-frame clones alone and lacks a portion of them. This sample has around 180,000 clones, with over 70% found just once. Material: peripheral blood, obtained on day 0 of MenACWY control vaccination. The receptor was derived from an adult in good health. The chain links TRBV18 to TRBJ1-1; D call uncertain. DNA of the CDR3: TGTGCCAGCTCACCACAAAACCCGAACACTGAAGCTTTCTTT. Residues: CASSPQNPNTEAFF.